This T cell receptor (beta chain) is drawn from a study of cytomegalovirus exposure and HLA in healthy donors. Across the study: The approximately 110 validation repertoires used a platform that matched the one used for the approximately 610 first-cohort repertoires, as a later analysis reported. Findings and caveats of the study: CMV antigen specificity was confirmed in vitro for a few CMV-associated chains. Cytomegalovirus association was listed for about 180 TCR beta chains. Reports showed the classifier diagnosing cytomegalovirus status with high specificity and sensitivity.

Libraries were prepared by immunoSEQ multiplex PCR; TCRdb keeps only in-frame clonotypes and omits some of them. In the table there are about 160,000 clones, roughly nine tenths of which are singletons. CDR3 length: 12 amino acids. Germline V gene lookup returns CDR1 KGHSH and CDR2 LQKENI. V dropped 1 base and J dropped 7 bases, with 7 bases sitting between them. Concerning this clone itself: The target antigen is unknown.

The V call is TRBV18, the J call TRBJ1-1; perhaps TRBD1 as D (6 bases). The source is a woman aged 30 to 39 in good health and CMV-seronegative. The sequenced material came from PBMCs. The CDR3 nucleotides read TGTGCCAGCTCACCACAGGGGGATGAAGCTTTCTTT. It specifies CASSPQGDEAFF.